This T cell receptor (beta chain) was obtained from a study of early T cells in non-severe SARS-CoV-2 infection. Via MiXCR, TCRdb re-called the 5' RACE reads, giving one row per CDR3 protein. Of about 130,000 distinct CDR3 sequences in the sample, just under 15% were seen once. This clonotype turned up a few times. There are 14 residues in the CDR3. With 1 base removed from V and 4 bases from J, the gap between germline ends came to 10 bases. The V call is TRBV12-3 or TRBV12-4, the J call TRBJ1-1; D is uncertain. The sample taken for sequencing was whole blood. The TCR comes from an adult who was a healthcare worker with PCR-confirmed SARS-CoV-2 infection or an uninfected control (not recorded which). The CDR3 nucleotides read TGTGCCAGCAGTTTAGGTGGGGTCGGCACTGAAGCTTTCTTT. Encoded protein: CASSLGGVGTEAFF.